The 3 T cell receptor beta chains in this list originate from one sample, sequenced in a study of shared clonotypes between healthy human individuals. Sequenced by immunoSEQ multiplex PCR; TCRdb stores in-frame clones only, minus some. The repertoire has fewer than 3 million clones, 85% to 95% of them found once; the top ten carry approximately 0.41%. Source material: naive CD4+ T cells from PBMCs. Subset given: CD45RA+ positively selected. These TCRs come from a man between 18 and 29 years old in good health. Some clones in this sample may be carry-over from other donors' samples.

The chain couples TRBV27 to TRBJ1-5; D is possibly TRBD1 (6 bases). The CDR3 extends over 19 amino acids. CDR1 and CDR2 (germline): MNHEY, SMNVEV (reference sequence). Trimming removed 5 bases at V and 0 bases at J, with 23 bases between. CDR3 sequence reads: CASSPGEFMTGLSNQPQHF. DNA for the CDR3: TGTGCCAGCAGTCCTGGAGAATTTATGACAGGTCTTAGCAATCAGCCCCAGCATTTT.

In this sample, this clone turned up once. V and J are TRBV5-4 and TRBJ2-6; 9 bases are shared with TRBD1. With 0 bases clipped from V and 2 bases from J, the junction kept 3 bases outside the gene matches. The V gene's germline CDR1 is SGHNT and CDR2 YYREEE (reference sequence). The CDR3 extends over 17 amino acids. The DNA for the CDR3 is TGTGCCAGCAGCTTGGGGGGACAGGGAGCTGGGGCCAACGTCCTGACTTTC. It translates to CASSLGGQGAGANVLTF.

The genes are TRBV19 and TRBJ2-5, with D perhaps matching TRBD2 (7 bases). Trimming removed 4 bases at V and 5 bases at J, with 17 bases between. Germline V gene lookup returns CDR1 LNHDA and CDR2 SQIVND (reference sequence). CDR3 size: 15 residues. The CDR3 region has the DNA TGTGCCAGTAGTACTAACAACGGGGGGCAGGAGACCCAGTACTTC. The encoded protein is CASSTNNGGQETQYF.